A single T cell receptor (beta chain) is shown here with its context. The data derive from a study of blood T cell repertoires in COVID-19. About the study: Some COVID-19 samples were acute and others convalescent; all came from the United States, Italy and Spain.

Some clones are missing from TCRdb's copy, which holds only in-frame ones; the method was immunoSEQ multiplex PCR. There are a few hundred thousand clones in the sample; more than 70% occur only once, and 3.5% to 5.5% lies in the top ten. Germline CDR1 is SGDLS and CDR2 is YYNGEE. The CDR3 has 14 amino acids. J gave up 2 bases and V 4 bases, and 5 bases lay outside the gene matches. The TCR sequence derives from a man aged 25-45 years with acute COVID-19. The chain carries TRBV9 and TRBJ2-5; 7 positions match TRBD2. Sequencing input: PBMCs or T cells enriched from blood (not recorded which). The CDR3 DNA reads as TGTGCCAGCAGCCGTTTCGGGGGGCAAGAGACCCAGTACTTC. The encoded protein is CASSRFGGQETQYF.